This T cell receptor beta chain was sequenced in a study of T cell repertoires in cytomegalovirus infection. Study in general: Recently identified HLA-C-restricted CMV epitopes were used, and well-studied HLA-B-restricted CMV epitopes were used as well. The public TCR beta signatures pointed to both CMV infection and matching HLA type. Findings and limits, study-wide: The study found HLA-C-restricted CMV-specific TCR beta clonotypes dominating the ex vivo response. Totalled public TCR beta family frequency picked out people who carried CMV plus the relevant HLA.

Trimming at V came to 5 bases and at J to 9 bases, leaving 7 bases not matched to a gene. Looked up from germline, CDR1 is LNHNV and CDR2 is YYDKDF (reference sequence). There are 15 residues in the CDR3. MiXCR was run by TCRdb on the reads, yielding one entry per CDR3 protein. The sample holds 370,000 or so distinct CDR3 sequences, 34% seen once. For this clonotype: Its cognate antigen is unknown.

The sequences come from cultured PBMCs, collected from culture after CMV antigen stimulation. The gene calls are TRBV15 and TRBJ1-6, with 10 bases that match TRBD1. The source is a human donor in good health (CMV status not recorded). Some clones in this sample may be carry-over from other donors' samples. CDR3 sequence reads: CATSQGQGEGSPLHF. The CDR3 DNA sequence: TGTGCCACCAGCCAAGGACAGGGGGAAGGTTCACCCCTCCACTTT.